This entry lists 6 T cell receptor beta chains sequenced from one sample in a study of regulatory T cells in long-lasting Graves disease (dated by TCRdb to about 2021). The library was prepared using multiplex PCR. For sequencing, an Illumina HiSeq 4000 was employed. iRepertoire HTBI primers and Arm-PCR amplification of CDR3 regions were used to construct TCR beta libraries. TCRdb's own reprocessing of the public reads used fastp at Q25 and MiXCR and kept productive beta chains. Here each entry gathers all rows of one CDR3 protein and keeps the most common genes and DNA. This sample gives over 500,000 distinct CDR3 sequences in total; roughly 16% of them show up just once. The ten largest account for about 11% of the sample. The time point label, as the study defines it: newly diagnosed GD, antithyroid drugs for less than 3 months. RNA was extracted from PBMCs in TRIzol for both TCR sequencing and RNA sequencing.

The sample was also linked to a second study, of T cells in Graves' hyperthyroidism and ophthalmopathy.

Sequencing was performed on peripheral blood mononuclear cells (PBMCs), taken at new diagnosis, from a patient treated with antithyroid drugs. Source of these receptors: a man between 18 and 35 years old with Graves disease. Donor details come from another sample of the same person, matched by shared clones.

The J gene is TRBJ2-2, the V gene TRBV19; maybe TRBD2 (5 bases). Deletions cut 7 bases from V and 0 bases from J, with 15 bases between. The germline CDR1 and CDR2 sequences are LNHDA and SQIVND (reference sequence). There are 16 residues in the CDR3. CDR3 loop: CASTPRVRSNTGELFF. The CDR3 nucleotides are TGTGCCAGTACCCCGAGGGTCAGATCGAACACCGGGGAGCTGTTTTTT.

A note on this clonotype: A read error may explain this, as a much larger clone is one base away. The V call is TRBV6-2 or TRBV6-3, the J call TRBJ2-7; 14 nucleotides line up with TRBD2. CDR3 length equals 15 residues. Trimming at V came to 5 bases and at J to 7 bases, leaving 7 bases not matched to a gene. The germline CDR1 and CDR2 sequences are MNHEY and SVGEGT. The CDR3 region is CASSEGTSGSHEQYF. In DNA, the CDR3 is TGTGCCAGCAGTGAAGGGACTAGCGGGAGCCATGAGCAGTACTTC.

There are many counts of this clonotype. The V and J genes are TRBV25-1 and TRBJ1-3; D might be TRBD1 (6 bases). V lost 4 bases and J lost 0, with 7 bases in between. The CDR3 covers 14 residues. In germline, CDR1 is MGHDK, CDR2 SYGVNS. Written as DNA, the CDR3 is TGTGCCAGCAGTGCACAGGGCTCTGGAAACACCATATATTTT. It codes for CASSAQGSGNTIYF. Filled out from reference TRBV25-1 and TRBJ1-3, the complete variable domain reads EADIYQTPRYLVIGTGKKITLECSQTMGHDKMYWYQQDPGMELHLIHYSYGVNSTEKGDLSSESTVSRIRTEHFPLTLESARPSHTSQYLCASSAQGSGNTIYFGEGSWLTVV.

This clonotype was counted ten times or more. The rearrangement links TRBV11-2 to TRBJ2-1; TRBD2 agrees at 9 bases. The CDR3 is 15 amino acids. V gave up 5 bases and J gave up 3 bases; unmatched junction bases: 5. Germline CDR1 and CDR2: SGHAT and FQNNGV. The CDR3 protein is CASSPASGNYNEQFF. The DNA for the CDR3 is TGTGCCAGCAGCCCCGCTAGCGGGAACTACAATGAGCAGTTCTTC.

This clonotype was counted at least ten times. This sequence joins TRBV12-3 or TRBV12-4 and TRBJ2-2; 9 bases line up with TRBD2. The CDR3 covers 14 residues. The V and J ends lost 3 bases and 6 bases, in that order; junction bases with no gene match: 2. CDR3 region: CASSFSGSPGELFF. The CDR3 nucleotides read TGTGCCAGCAGTTTTAGCGGGAGCCCCGGGGAGCTGTTTTTT.

This clonotype was seen ten or more times. The rearrangement links TRBV6-2 or TRBV6-3 to TRBJ1-5, with D unresolved. This CDR3 has 14 amino acids. V lost 0 bases and J 4 bases, leaving 7 bases between the germline ends. CDR1 and CDR2 from the germline V gene are MNHEY and SVGEGT. The CDR3 bases are TGTGCCAGCAGTTACTCGAGCGGGAATCAGCCCCAGCATTTT. It translates to CASSYSSGNQPQHF.